These 29 T cell receptor beta chains came from one sample sequenced in a study of response to subunit inactivated influenza vaccine. Each CDR3 protein gets one entry after TCRdb re-called the RT-PCR reads with MiXCR. This sample carries 490,000 or so distinct CDR3 sequences, less than 8% of them seen once, and the ten largest clones take approximately 12%. Here the sequenced sample was PBMCs from blood, taken 23 to 25 months after vaccination. The receptors stem from a man aged 45 to 75 who received an inactivated influenza vaccine.

This chain joins TRBV10-3 and TRBJ2-5; D may be TRBD1 (6 bases). Germline V lookup: CDR1 ENHRY, CDR2 SYGVKD. Trimming removed 6 bases from V and 3 bases from J, with 11 bases in between. This CDR3 has 13 amino acids. The CDR3, as DNA: TGTGCCATCAGCCACAGGGTTGAAGAGACCCAGTACTTC. This translates into CAISHRVEETQYF.

In this sample, this clonotype turned up many times. The gene calls are TRBV3-1 and TRBJ1-5; D gene ambiguous. Trimming took 5 bases from V and 0 from J, leaving 8 bases between them. Germline assignment: CDR1 LGHDT and CDR2 YNNKEL (reference sequence). This CDR3 has 14 residues. This CDR3 is CASSYSNSNQPQHF. DNA for the CDR3: TGTGCCAGCAGCTACAGTAATAGCAATCAGCCCCAGCATTTT.

This clonotype was counted between two and nine times. This rearrangement joins TRBV29-1 to TRBJ2-3; D is unclear. Germline V lookup: CDR1 SQVTM, CDR2 ANQGSEA. The ends were cut back, 4 bases at V and 2 bases at J, with 10 bases in the middle. The CDR3 totals 13 residues. The CDR3: CSVGRIITDTQYF. CDR3 sequence (DNA): TGCAGCGTTGGCCGAATTATCACAGATACGCAGTATTTT.

Concerning this clonotype itself: This clone may be a read error of a much larger clone one base away. The chain joins TRBV29-1 to TRBJ1-2; maybe TRBD1 (5 bases). Trimming pared 7 bases from V and 13 bases from J, leaving 25 bases between. This CDR3 contains 13 residues. Germline V gene data show CDR1 as SQVTM and CDR2 as ANQGSEA. The CDR3 here is CSEEQAGSGALTF. CDR3 nucleotide sequence: TGCAGCGAAGAACAGGCTGGGTCCGGGGCTCTCACCTTC.

This sequence joins TRBV20-1 and TRBJ2-3; 15 bases match TRBD2. This CDR3 region has 15 residues. Trimming took 2 bases from V and 4 from J; bases not matched to a gene: 1. Per the germline V gene, CDR1 is DFQATT and CDR2 is SNEGSKA (reference sequence). The CDR3 loop is CSARRTSGGADTQYF. The CDR3 nucleotides are TGCAGTGCTAGACGGACTAGCGGGGGGGCAGATACGCAGTATTTT.

This chain uses TRBV6-2 or TRBV6-3 with TRBJ2-1, with 8 nucleotides matching TRBD1. With V trimmed by 5 bases and J by 7 bases, 19 bases remained unmatched. This CDR3 contains 18 residues. Germline CDR1 reads MNHEY; CDR2 reads SVGEGT. CDR3 bases: TGTGCCAGCAGTCCCCAACCGGGACAGGCGTGGGTAGTGAATGAGCAGTTCTTC. Protein sequence: CASSPQPGQAWVVNEQFF.

In this sample, this clonotype turned up a few times. The chain couples TRBV6-2 or TRBV6-3 to TRBJ2-2, with D possibly matching TRBD1 (6 bases). The CDR3 runs to 16 residues. Germline loops: CDR1 MNHEY, CDR2 SVGEGT. Trimming stripped 0 bases from V and 5 bases from J, with 13 bases between. CDR3 protein: CASSYSKQGWTGELFF. The CDR3 DNA follows: TGTGCCAGCAGTTACTCGAAACAGGGCTGGACCGGGGAGCTGTTTTTT.

J is TRBJ1-6 and V is TRBV4-2, with TRBD1 matching 7 bases. The germline V gene has CDR1 LGHNA and CDR2 YNFKEQ. This CDR3 has 16 amino acids. The ends lost 1 base at V and 10 bases at J; junction bases unmatched: 10. This chain's CDR3 is CASSQGINRGGSPLHF. Here the CDR3 DNA reads TGTGCCAGCAGCCAAGGGATTAACAGGGGAGGGTCACCCCTCCACTTT.

This clonotype was picked up a small number of times. The chain couples TRBV15 to TRBJ2-1, with TRBD2 identical over 11 bases. The germline V gene has CDR1 LNHNV and CDR2 YYDKDF (reference sequence). The CDR3 has 15 residues. J was trimmed by 2 bases and V by 5 bases; bases with no gene match: 2. The CDR3 sequence: CATSGTSGPYNEQFF. In nucleotides, the CDR3 is TGTGCCACCAGCGGGACTAGCGGCCCCTACAATGAGCAGTTCTTC.

Note on this clonotype: Possible read error: a much larger clone is one base away. This chain uses TRBV7-9 with TRBJ2-1, with D maybe TRBD2 (5 bases). CDR3 length: 11 residues. Trimming shortened V by 5 bases and J by 9 bases, and 8 bases separated the two germline ends. The V gene's germline CDR1 is SEHNR and CDR2 FQNEAQ (reference sequence). The CDR3: CASSPSGEQFF. The DNA for the CDR3 is TGTGCCAGCAGCCCCAGCGGTGAGCAGTTCTTC. Complete variable domain (other parts from reference TRBV7-9 and TRBJ2-1): DTGVSQNPRHKITKRGQNVTFRCDPISEHNRLYWYRQTLGQGPEFLTYFQNEAQLEKSRLLSDRFSAERPKGSFSTLEIQRTEQGDSAMYLCASSPSGEQFFGPGTRLTVL.

In its sample, this clonotype was seen a few times. The chain couples TRBV20-1 to TRBJ2-7; D is perhaps TRBD2 (5 bases). The CDR3 extends over 14 amino acids. The germline CDR1 and CDR2 sequences are DFQATT and SNEGSKA (reference sequence). Trimming removed 2 bases at V and 2 bases at J, with 13 bases between. The CDR3 protein is CSARKGSNPYEQYF. CDR3 nucleotide sequence: TGCAGTGCTAGAAAAGGGAGTAACCCCTACGAGCAGTACTTC.

This clonotype was seen at least ten times. This chain connects TRBV4-2 to TRBJ2-3; possibly TRBD2 for D (5 bases). Germline assignment: CDR1 LGHNA and CDR2 YNFKEQ. V was pared by 0 bases and J by 0 bases, with 7 bases between. The CDR3 has 15 residues. The CDR3 spells CASSQERTSTDTQYF. CDR3 coding DNA: TGTGCCAGCAGCCAAGAGAGGACTAGCACAGATACGCAGTATTTT.

This clonotype was detected many times. This chain links TRBV7-2 with TRBJ1-1; D uncertain. The CDR3 consists of 13 residues. The ends were cut back, 3 bases at V and 8 bases at J, with 13 bases in the middle. Germline lookup yields CDR1 SGHTA and CDR2 FQGNSA. This chain's CDR3 is CASSFRGTEEAFF. For the CDR3, the DNA is TGTGCCAGCAGCTTCCGGGGTACGGAAGAAGCTTTCTTT.

V and J are TRBV5-1 and TRBJ2-7; unclear D gene. V was shortened by 5 bases and J by 2 bases, with 14 bases between the two germline ends. The CDR3 totals 14 residues. Germline V gene data show CDR1 as SGHRS and CDR2 as YFSETQ. This CDR3 reads CASRPQASTYEQYF. CDR3 nucleotides: TGCGCCAGCAGACCCCAAGCGAGCACCTACGAGCAGTACTTC.

This clonotype was counted at least ten times. The chain links TRBV4-3 to TRBJ2-2, with a weak D call TRBD2 (6 bases). The CDR3 loop spans 18 amino acids. Germline V gene lookup returns CDR1 LGHNA and CDR2 YSLEER. The germline V and J ends were trimmed by 1 base and 0 bases, with 15 bases remaining between them. CDR3 DNA: TGCGCCAGCAGCCAAGTTGTTGTGGGCGGGGCGAACACCGGGGAGCTGTTTTTT. Translated, it gives CASSQVVVGGANTGELFF.

This clonotype was counted many times. CDR3 coding DNA: TGTGCCAGCAGCTTAGGATCTCGGGGCACAGATACGCAGTATTTT. This sequence encodes CASSLGSRGTDTQYF. The chain couples TRBV7-2 to TRBJ2-3, with D unresolved. Germline lookup yields CDR1 SGHTA and CDR2 FQGNSA. There are 15 residues in the CDR3. The V end was cut by 1 base, the J end by 1 base, with 9 bases between.

The rearrangement uses TRBV20-1 and TRBJ1-6; D unresolved. Per germline, CDR1 DFQATT and CDR2 SNEGSKA (reference sequence). V was shortened by 2 bases and J by 0 bases, with 11 bases between the two germline ends. The CDR3 runs 16 residues. This CDR3 is CSARRLQSSYNSPLHF. CDR3 DNA: TGCAGTGCTAGACGGCTCCAGAGCTCCTATAATTCACCCCTCCACTTT.

CDR3 in DNA: TGTGCCAGCTCACCGGGGGGAAATTCGCTTTTCTCCTACGAGCAGTACTTC. This codes for CASSPGGNSLFSYEQYF. The rearrangement uses TRBV18 and TRBJ2-7; a weak D match, TRBD2 (6 bases). V was trimmed by 3 bases and J by 0 bases, leaving 18 bases between them. This CDR3 is built from 17 residues. Germline CDR1 reads KGHSH; CDR2 reads LQKENI.

This clonotype was observed at least ten times. The chain recombines TRBV29-1 with TRBJ1-2; D ambiguous. CDR3 size: 13 residues. V was trimmed by 5 bases and J by 0 bases, leaving 10 bases between them. Germline V CDR1 and CDR2: SQVTM, ANQGSEA. CDR3 nucleotide sequence: TGCAGCGTTTTTTCGCCTACTAACTATGGCTACACCTTC. It is translated as CSVFSPTNYGYTF.

This clonotype was observed a handful of times. CDR3 nucleotides: TGTGCCAGCAGCTTAATTGTGAGGACTAGCGGGAGACTTTACGAGCAGTACTTC. Translation gives CASSLIVRTSGRLYEQYF. The J gene is TRBJ2-7, the V gene TRBV11-2, with 13 bases that match TRBD2. Germline trimming cut 2 bases from V and 4 bases from J; bases unmatched to any gene: 11. The CDR3 runs 18 residues. Germline CDR1 is SGHAT and CDR2 is FQNNGV.

This clonotype was seen more than once but under ten times. The rearrangement joins TRBV6-7 to TRBJ2-2; 9 nucleotides line up with TRBD1. TRBV6-7 is an ORF, with its function uncertain. This CDR3 spans 14 amino acids. Unmatched junction bases numbered 6, after V lost 8 bases and J lost 5 bases. As DNA, the CDR3 is TGTGCCAGCCGGGACAGGGTGAGGACCGGGGAGCTGTTTTTT. This sequence encodes CASRDRVRTGELFF.

This clonotype was seen more than once but under ten times. The chain combines TRBV11-2 with TRBJ2-1, with a tentative D call TRBD1 (7 bases). The CDR3 has 18 amino acids. Deletions cut 5 bases from V and 6 bases from J, with 26 bases between. Germline V gene sequence: CDR1 SGHAT, CDR2 FQNNGV. CDR3 in DNA: TGTGCCAGCAGCCCAAAAGAACGCCGGGAGACAGGGCGCAATGAGCAGTTCTTC. It encodes CASSPKERRETGRNEQFF.

In this sample, this clonotype turned up many times. The chain uses TRBV4-1 and TRBJ1-5, with 7 bases identical to TRBD1. Losses at the gene ends were 2 bases for V and 4 bases for J; bases not matched to a gene: 5. Germline V gives CDR1 MGHRA, CDR2 YSYEKL. This CDR3 has 15 residues. CDR3 amino acids: CASSQSDRNNQPQHF. The CDR3 DNA follows: TGCGCCAGCAGCCAATCGGACAGGAATAATCAGCCCCAGCATTTT.

This clonotype was observed at least ten times. CDR3 protein: CASSLAGKTGELFF. The CDR3 nucleotides are TGTGCCAGCAGCTTGGCAGGGAAGACCGGGGAGCTGTTTTTT. The rearrangement links TRBV7-9 to TRBJ2-2, with D perhaps TRBD1 (5 bases). Trimming took off 3 bases at V and 5 bases at J, with 10 bases between the two ends. The V gene's germline CDR1 is SEHNR and CDR2 FQNEAQ (reference sequence). The CDR3 loop spans 14 amino acids. Drawing the rest from reference TRBV7-9 and TRBJ2-2, the complete variable domain is DTGVSQNPRHKITKRGQNVTFRCDPISEHNRLYWYRQTLGQGPEFLTYFQNEAQLEKSRLLSDRFSAERPKGSFSTLEIQRTEQGDSAMYLCASSLAGKTGELFFGEGSRLTVL.

This clonotype has only a few counts. The chain combines TRBV6-2 or TRBV6-3 with TRBJ2-1; 11 bases agree with TRBD2. The CDR3 is made up of 14 amino acids. Germline CDR1 MNHEY, CDR2 SVGEGT. V shed 7 bases, J shed 8 bases, and the junction held 7 bases outside the gene matches. Here the CDR3 DNA reads TGTGCCAGCACCGGGCTAGCGGGAGGATATGAGCAGTTCTTC. Translated: CASTGLAGGYEQFF.

This clonotype occurred many times. The chain joins TRBV10-3 to TRBJ2-1, with D possibly TRBD2 on 6 matching bases. Germline-derived CDR1 and CDR2 are ENHRY and SYGVKD. The CDR3 length is 14 residues. V shed 0 bases and J shed 7 bases, with 10 bases lying between them. Here the CDR3 DNA reads TGTGCCATCAGTGAGTCGACTAGGGGAAATGAGCAGTTCTTC. As protein: CAISESTRGNEQFF.

This chain joins TRBV28 and TRBJ2-3, with 9 bases aligning to TRBD1. CDR1 MDHEN and CDR2 SYDVKM come from the germline V gene. V shed 10 bases and J 5 bases; nucleotides not matched to a gene: 19. The CDR3 runs 17 residues. In nucleotides, the CDR3 is TGTGCCACCTTTCAATTCCCCGGACAGGGGCGCGGAGATACGCAGTATTTT. It encodes CATFQFPGQGRGDTQYF.

This chain links TRBV9 with TRBJ2-3, with D unclear. Trimming removed 5 bases from V and 0 bases from J, with 10 bases in between. Germline V lookup: CDR1 SGDLS, CDR2 YYNGEE. This CDR3 region has 14 residues. The CDR3 bases are TGTGCCAGCAGAGACGGCGGTAGCACAGATACGCAGTATTTT. It translates to CASRDGGSTDTQYF.

The chain combines TRBV7-9 with TRBJ2-2; no reliable D call. CDR3 length equals 13 residues. Germline lookup yields CDR1 SEHNR and CDR2 FQNEAQ (reference sequence). The V and J ends lost 6 bases and 5 bases respectively, with 10 bases between them. The CDR3 nucleotides read TGTGCCAGCAGTTGGACGGTTACCGGGGAGCTGTTTTTT. This sequence encodes CASSWTVTGELFF.